The 7 T cell receptor beta chains listed next were all sequenced from one sample in a study of CD8 T cells in ankylosing spondylitis (TCRdb year 2017). Their specific antigens are unknown. On the study overall, not on this receptor specifically: Blood from ankylosing spondylitis patients appeared to be characterized by a TCR beta motif made up of fewer than ten highly homologous amino acid variants.

Libraries were prepared through 5' RACE. Sequencing instrument: Illumina HiSeq 2500. Through fastp at Q25 and MiXCR, TCRdb rebuilt clones from the public reads, retaining in-frame beta chains. Each entry merges the rows of one CDR3 protein and shows their most common DNA and genes. Present in this sample are some 200,000 distinct CDR3 sequences, 7% to 8% of which were seen just once. The ten most abundant clones make up 12% to 15% of the sample. Sample: blood, either unsorted or a sorted T cell fraction (not recorded which). The receptors come from a male donor with ankylosing spondylitis.

At least ten counts were recorded for this clonotype. The chain combines TRBV7-9 with TRBJ1-2, with 7 bases that match TRBD1. This CDR3 region has 15 residues. The junction had 5 bases not matched to a gene; V was cut back by 4 bases and J by 0 bases. From germline, CDR1 is SEHNR and CDR2 FQNEAQ (reference sequence). DNA of the CDR3: TGTGCCAGCAGCTCCAACAGGGGAACTAACTATGGCTACACCTTC. It yields the protein CASSSNRGTNYGYTF. Looking up the rest from reference TRBV7-9 and TRBJ1-2 gives the full variable domain: DTGVSQNPRHKITKRGQNVTFRCDPISEHNRLYWYRQTLGQGPEFLTYFQNEAQLEKSRLLSDRFSAERPKGSFSTLEIQRTEQGDSAMYLCASSSNRGTNYGYTFGSGTRLTVV.

This clonotype was observed many times. The chain links TRBV3-1 to TRBJ1-2, with 7 bases fitting TRBD1. The CDR3 is 15 residues long. Germline-derived CDR1 and CDR2 are LGHDT and YNNKEL (reference sequence). V trimming: 4 bases; J trimming: 7 bases; junction bases outside the gene matches: 12. The CDR3, as DNA: TGTGCCAGCAGCCTCCACCCCACAGGGGCTCCTGGCTACACCTTC. It specifies CASSLHPTGAPGYTF.

This clonotype was counted once. One end of the junction varies from germline; a read error may be responsible. This chain connects TRBV7-9 to TRBJ2-2; unclear D gene. Germline V gene data show CDR1 as SEHNR and CDR2 as FQNEAQ (reference sequence). The CDR3 sequence is 12 residues long. The DNA of the CDR3 is TGTGCCCGCAGCCCTGACACCGGGGAGCTGTTTTTT. Translation gives CARSPDTGELFF.

This clonotype was seen repeatedly, ten times or more. The genes are TRBV3-1 and TRBJ2-5; possible D gene TRBD2, 5 bases. V was pared by 0 bases and J by 1 base, with 9 bases between. The V gene's germline CDR1 is LGHDT and CDR2 YNNKEL (reference sequence). The CDR3 is 15 amino acids. The CDR3 is CASSQDLAVQETQYF. For the CDR3, the DNA is TGTGCCAGCAGCCAAGATCTAGCAGTCCAAGAGACCCAGTACTTC.

This clonotype was observed at least ten times. The chain combines TRBV5-1 with TRBJ1-2; the D is unclear. CDR3 size: 11 residues. Germline V gene data show CDR1 as SGHRS and CDR2 as YFSETQ. V was shortened by 0 bases and J by 11 bases, with 8 bases between the two germline ends. Written as DNA, the CDR3 is TGCGCCAGCAGCTTGGCTGATTCATACACCTTC. Translating it yields CASSLADSYTF.

This clonotype was seen at least ten times. This chain uses TRBV2 with TRBJ2-1, with no clear D. CDR1 and CDR2 from the germline V gene are SNHLY and FYNNEI. The V end was cut by 1 base, the J end by 0 bases, with 7 bases between. The CDR3 runs 15 residues. The CDR3 protein is CASSEGVGSYNEQFF. The CDR3 region has the DNA TGTGCCAGCAGTGAAGGAGTAGGCTCCTACAATGAGCAGTTCTTC.

The chain carries TRBV29-1 and TRBJ2-2, with 7 bases fitting TRBD1. Germline CDR1 and CDR2: SQVTM and ANQGSEA. The CDR3 is 14 residues long. Unmatched junction bases numbered 10, after V lost 5 bases and J lost 7 bases. CDR3 in amino acids: CSVSKTGPSGELFF. CDR3 bases: TGCAGCGTTTCTAAGACAGGGCCCAGCGGGGAGCTGTTTTTT.